The rows below give T cell receptor beta chains drawn from one sample of a study of blood T cell repertoires in COVID-19. The repertoire was sequenced with immunoSEQ multiplex PCR; TCRdb's copy has only in-frame clones and lacks some. In the table there are about 180,000 clones, around 83% of which are singletons. Sequenced sample: PBMCs or T cells enriched from blood (not recorded which). The origin of the receptors is a man aged 35-49 years who had recovered from COVID-19. The CDR3 runs from the conserved cysteine through the conserved F or W. D genes are given only for firm matches. Expanded clones are given a class, and other clones once, few, many or no size at all.

d_call	v_call	j_call	clone_size	cdr3_aa	cdr3_nt
TRBD1	TRBV19	TRBJ1-2	-	CASSIEGGNGYTF	TGTGCCAGTAGTATAGAAGGGGGCAATGGCTACACCTTC
-	TRBV7-9	TRBJ1-2	-	CASSPRRDTVYGYTF	TGTGCCAGCAGCCCCCGTCGGGACACTGTCTATGGCTACACCTTC
-	TRBV5-8	TRBJ1-1	-	CASSLDARRSEAFF	TGTGCCAGCAGCTTGGATGCCAGGAGGTCTGAAGCTTTCTTT
-	TRBV19	TRBJ2-5	-	CASSLWSGETQYF	TGTGCCAGTAGTTTATGGAGCGGGGAGACCCAGTACTTC
TRBD1	TRBV7-9	TRBJ1-3	-	CASRIGQEDGNTIYF	TGTGCCAGCAGGATAGGACAGGAAGATGGAAACACCATATATTTT
-	TRBV5-1	TRBJ1-3	-	CASSLEGSDTIYF	TGCGCCAGCAGCTTGGAAGGGAGTGACACCATATATTTT
-	TRBV5-6	TRBJ1-5	once	CASSLAEVGGSNQPQHF	TGTGCCAGCAGCTTGGCTGAGGTGGGTGGAAGCAATCAGCCCCAGCATTTT
-	TRBV12-3/TRBV12-4	TRBJ2-1	-	CASKIPGGNEQFF	TGTGCCAGCAAAATACCCGGGGGCAATGAGCAGTTCTTC
TRBD1	TRBV15	TRBJ1-5	-	CATSRDRQGAIYQPQHF	TGTGCCACCAGCAGAGATCGTCAGGGGGCGATCTATCAGCCCCAGCATTTT
TRBD2	TRBV7-3	TRBJ2-3	-	CASSRDYTDTQYF	TGTGCCAGCAGTAGGGACTACACAGATACGCAGTATTTT
TRBD1	TRBV5-8	TRBJ1-4	-	CASSTRTGDAQGIEKLFF	TGTGCCAGCAGCACTCGGACAGGGGACGCTCAAGGAATTGAAAAACTGTTTTTT
-	TRBV9	TRBJ1-6	-	CASSPGAWGNSPLHF	TGTGCCAGCAGCCCAGGGGCCTGGGGTAATTCACCCCTCCACTTT
TRBD2	TRBV6-5	TRBJ2-7	-	CASSLGRGNEQYF	TGTGCCAGCAGTCTAGGGAGGGGAAACGAGCAGTACTTC
-	TRBV28	TRBJ1-1	-	CASSSPVEVNTEAFF	TGTGCCAGCAGTTCCCCCGTGGAGGTGAACACTGAAGCTTTCTTT
TRBD1	TRBV28	TRBJ1-4	-	CASHKSTGGTNEKLFF	TGTGCCAGCCATAAGTCAACAGGGGGAACTAATGAAAAACTGTTTTTT
TRBD1	TRBV29-1	TRBJ1-1	-	CSHIRDRVWNTEAFF	TGCAGTCACATCCGGGACAGGGTATGGAACACTGAAGCTTTCTTT
TRBD1	TRBV30	TRBJ1-3	-	CAWSAARTGGTGNTIYF	TGTGCCTGGAGTGCGGCTAGGACAGGGGGTACAGGAAACACCATATATTTT
TRBD1	TRBV5-1	TRBJ1-2	-	CASSDGTGNYGYTF	TGCGCCAGCAGCGACGGGACAGGGAACTATGGCTACACCTTC
TRBD1	TRBV5-1	TRBJ1-1	-	CASNPTGTGREAFF	TGCGCCAGCAACCCAACCGGGACAGGGAGGGAAGCTTTCTTT
-	TRBV5-1	TRBJ2-3	-	CASSAYTDTQYF	TGCGCCAGCAGCGCCTACACAGATACGCAGTATTTT
-	TRBV11-1	TRBJ2-2	-	CATSGTFNTGELFF	TGTGCCACCTCCGGGACTTTCAACACCGGGGAGCTGTTTTTT
-	TRBV6-5	TRBJ2-7	-	CASIATDLKQYF	TGTGCCAGCATCGCGACTGACCTTAAGCAGTACTTC
TRBD2	TRBV10-3	TRBJ2-1	-	CAISYPGLAFNEQFF	TGTGCCATCAGTTATCCGGGACTAGCGTTTAATGAGCAGTTCTTC
-	TRBV9	TRBJ1-2	-	CASSRTEYGYTF	TGTGCCAGCAGCCGGACAGAGTATGGCTACACCTTC
-	TRBV6-5	TRBJ1-3	-	CASSSGQGGNTIYF	TGTGCCAGCAGTTCCGGGCAGGGGGGAAACACCATATATTTT
TRBD1	TRBV11-3	TRBJ2-1	-	CASSLGGQGQFF	TGTGCCAGCAGCTTAGGGGGACAGGGACAGTTCTTC
-	TRBV5-6	TRBJ2-5	once	CASSLLEGPQYF	TGTGCCAGCAGCTTACTTGAGGGCCCCCAGTACTTC
-	TRBV30	TRBJ2-1	-	CAWREAGDEQFF	TGTGCCTGGAGAGAGGCCGGGGATGAGCAGTTCTTC
-	TRBV19	TRBJ2-7	-	CASSIRQGYEQYF	TGTGCCAGTAGTATTAGGCAGGGGTACGAGCAGTACTTC
TRBD2	TRBV11-1	TRBJ2-5	-	CASSGGLAGQETQYF	TGTGCCAGCAGCGGAGGACTAGCGGGGCAGGAGACCCAGTACTTC
-	TRBV19	TRBJ1-4	-	CASSPPGSPTNEKLFF	TGTGCCAGTAGTCCCCCAGGGTCTCCAACTAATGAAAAACTGTTTTTT
TRBD2	TRBV7-6	TRBJ2-5	once	CASSLAPSGKGETQYF	TGTGCCAGCAGCTTAGCTCCTAGCGGCAAAGGAGAGACCCAGTACTTC
-	TRBV5-5	TRBJ2-5	-	CASSSLLRRQETQYF	TGTGCCAGCAGCTCCCTCCTCCGCCGACAGGAGACCCAGTACTTC
-	TRBV27	TRBJ2-7	-	CASSLGLGYEQYF	TGTGCCAGCAGTTTAGGACTGGGGTACGAGCAGTACTTC
TRBD1	TRBV7-9	TRBJ1-1	-	CASRQGAGTEAFF	TGTGCCAGCCGACAGGGGGCAGGCACTGAAGCTTTCTTT
TRBD2	TRBV5-1	TRBJ2-7	-	CASSFTSGRGEQYF	TGCGCCAGCAGCTTTACTAGCGGGAGGGGCGAGCAGTACTTC
-	TRBV5-1	TRBJ2-3	-	CASMGLVTDTQYF	TGCGCCAGCATGGGACTTGTCACAGATACGCAGTATTTT
TRBD1	TRBV19	TRBJ1-5	-	CASSMTPHRGGNQPQHF	TGTGCCAGTAGTATGACCCCCCACAGGGGTGGCAATCAGCCCCAGCATTTT
-	TRBV9	TRBJ1-1	-	CASSVVSGAANTEAFF	TGTGCCAGCAGCGTAGTTTCAGGGGCCGCGAACACTGAAGCTTTCTTT
-	TRBV5-8	TRBJ1-1	-	CASSRTAEAFF	TGTGCCAGCAGCCGAACAGCTGAAGCTTTCTTT
-	TRBV5-1	TRBJ1-1	-	CASSSQVLTNTEAFF	TGCGCCAGCAGCTCCCAGGTGCTGACGAACACTGAAGCTTTCTTT
TRBD1	TRBV5-6	TRBJ1-2	-	CASSRGQGDYGYTF	TGTGCCAGCAGCAGGGGACAGGGGGACTATGGCTACACCTTC
-	TRBV19	TRBJ1-5	-	CASSIKGGDSNQPQHF	TGTGCCAGTAGTATAAAAGGGGGGGATAGCAATCAGCCCCAGCATTTT
-	TRBV9	TRBJ2-2	-	CASSVKQFTGELFF	TGTGCCAGCAGCGTAAAACAGTTCACCGGGGAGCTGTTTTTT
-	TRBV11-3	TRBJ1-2	-	CASSLQGIRGYTF	TGTGCCAGCAGCTTACAGGGGATTCGTGGCTACACCTTC
-	TRBV11-2	TRBJ1-3	few	CASSPGLNSGNTIYF	TGTGCCAGCAGCCCGGGACTGAACTCTGGAAACACCATATATTTT
-	TRBV6-5	TRBJ2-7	-	CASSYNGQLSYEQYF	TGTGCCAGCAGTTACAACGGACAGTTAAGCTACGAGCAGTACTTC
-	TRBV19	TRBJ1-5	-	CASSMRGHSNQPQHF	TGTGCCAGTAGTATGCGGGGCCATAGCAATCAGCCCCAGCATTTT
TRBD1	TRBV30	TRBJ2-7	-	CACERTGLYEQYF	TGTGCCTGTGAGCGGACAGGGTTATACGAGCAGTACTTC
TRBD2	TRBV4-2	TRBJ2-2	-	CASSQDRREGTGELFF	TGTGCCAGCAGCCAAGATCGGCGGGAGGGGACCGGGGAGCTGTTTTTT
-	TRBV24-1	TRBJ1-4	-	CATSDGEHNEKLFF	TGTGCCACCAGTGATGGGGAGCATAATGAAAAACTGTTTTTT
-	TRBV27	TRBJ2-7	-	CASSSGQWQDSYEQYF	TGTGCCAGCAGTTCAGGACAGTGGCAGGACTCCTACGAGCAGTACTTC
-	TRBV28	TRBJ1-3	-	CASSLDRTSGNTIYF	TGTGCCAGCAGTTTAGACAGGACCTCTGGAAACACCATATATTTT
TRBD1	TRBV5-6	TRBJ2-7	-	CASSLSGGPYTYEQYF	TGTGCCAGCAGCTTGTCAGGGGGCCCTTACACCTACGAGCAGTACTTC
-	TRBV7-2	TRBJ1-2	-	CASSHTRGFGYGYTF	TGTGCCAGCAGCCATACAAGGGGCTTCGGCTATGGCTACACCTTC